One sample yielded the 20 T cell receptor beta chains listed below, sequenced in a study of blood T cells in healthy people across ages. Alongside a J-beta primer mix, a sample-barcoded 5' primer served in a second PCR lasting roughly 6 to 11 cycles. TCRdb reanalysed the 5' RACE reads using MiXCR and keeps one entry per CDR3 protein. The sample records roughly 800,000 distinct CDR3 sequences, roughly 64% being singletons. Sequencing input: blood. The receptors were gathered from a man aged 30 to 39 in good health.

The rearrangement joins TRBV11-2 to TRBJ1-2; the D gene is possibly TRBD1 (6 bases). The length of the CDR3 is 14 residues. V was cut by 7 bases and J by 2 bases, with 14 bases left in between. Germline CDR1 SGHAT, CDR2 FQNNGV. DNA for the CDR3: TGTGCCAGCACCCCAGGGGCGTTGAACTATGGCTACACCTTC. Its translation is CASTPGALNYGYTF.

The chain joins TRBV20-1 to TRBJ1-1, with no clear D. Germline values: CDR1 DFQATT, CDR2 SNEGSKA (reference sequence). V gave up 5 bases and J gave up 1 base, with 11 bases separating them. This CDR3 comprises 13 residues. CDR3 sequence: CSAADERNTEAFF. The CDR3 region has the DNA TGCAGTGCTGCGGACGAACGGAACACTGAAGCTTTCTTT.

This clonotype was seen only once. V usage is TRBV27 and J usage is TRBJ2-3; TRBD1 aligns across 12 bases. V lost 3 bases to trimming and J lost 6 bases; unmatched junction nucleotides: 4. The CDR3 runs 15 residues. Germline V lookup: CDR1 MNHEY, CDR2 SMNVEV (reference sequence). The CDR3 protein is CASSFRDRGRDTQYF. CDR3 nucleotides: TGTGCCAGCAGTTTTAGGGACAGGGGGCGGGATACGCAGTATTTT.

The chain combines TRBV6-4 with TRBJ2-1; 10 bases match TRBD1. The J call could be wrong; TRBJ2-7 is a better fit for the DNA end. CDR1 is MRHNA, CDR2 SNTAGT, per germline. This CDR3 is 15 amino acids long. The CDR3 here is CAKPRQDRGNNEQYF. The CDR3 nucleotides read TGTGCCAAACCAAGACAGGACAGGGGGAACAATGAGCAGTACTTC.

This clonotype was seen more than once but under ten times. The gene calls are TRBV30 and TRBJ2-4; D gene unclear. CDR1 and CDR2 from the germline V gene are GTSNPN and SVGIG (reference sequence). The CDR3 has 13 residues. V was pared by 1 base and J by 7 bases, with 11 bases between. The CDR3 here is CAWSDQLGNIQYF. CDR3 nucleotides: TGTGCCTGGAGTGACCAGTTGGGGAACATTCAGTACTTC.

Worth noting for this clonotype: Germline is not matched at one junction end, which may reflect a read error. V usage is TRBV6-1 and J usage is TRBJ2-4; 8 nucleotides match TRBD2. This CDR3 is 17 amino acids long. Per the germline V gene, CDR1 is MNHNS and CDR2 is SASEGT. The chain's CDR3 is CASSGIGRGGPENIQYF. The CDR3 DNA reads TGTGCCAGTAGTGGAATAGGGCGCGGGGGGCCGGAAAACATTCAGTACTTC.

This clonotype was picked up a small number of times. This rearrangement joins TRBV29-1 to TRBJ2-3, with D possibly being TRBD1 or TRBD2 (5 bases each). CDR1 is SQVTM, CDR2 ANQGSEA, per germline. V lost 4 bases and J 2 bases, leaving 22 bases between the germline ends. The length of the CDR3 is 17 residues. The CDR3 coding sequence is TGCAGCGTTGTGGTATTATCCGGGACGGCGAACACAGATACGCAGTATTTT. Translation: CSVVVLSGTANTDTQYF.

The V and J genes are TRBV3-1 and TRBJ2-4; D uncertain. CDR1 is LGHDT, CDR2 YNNKEL, per germline (reference sequence). This CDR3 comprises 15 residues. Trimming left V 6 bases short and J 0 bases short, with 12 bases between. The CDR3 loop reads CASSPDLRAKNIQYF. As DNA, the CDR3 is TGTGCCAGCAGTCCCGACCTTAGAGCCAAAAACATTCAGTACTTC. The variable domain in full, with the rest retrieved from reference TRBV3-1 and TRBJ2-4, is DTAVSQTPKYLVTQMGNDKSIKCEQNLGHDTMYWYKQDSKKFLKIMFSYNNKELIINETVPNRFSPKSPDKAHLNLHINSLELGDSAVYFCASSPDLRAKNIQYFGAGTRLSVL.

This clonotype came up a few times. The germline gene is not matched at one end of the junction; a read error may be the cause. J is TRBJ2-7 and V is TRBV4-2, with 10 bases fitting TRBD2. Per the germline V gene, CDR1 is LGHNA and CDR2 is YNFKEQ. This CDR3 is 18 amino acids long. CDR3 sequence: CASSQDLISGGYSYEQYF. The CDR3 region has the DNA TGTGCCAGTAGCCAAGATTTAATTAGCGGGGGGTACTCCTACGAGCAGTACTTC.

The V call is TRBV3-1, the J call TRBJ1-2; D remains ambiguous. Germline V lookup: CDR1 LGHDT, CDR2 YNNKEL (reference sequence). Trimming removed 1 base at V and 13 bases at J, with 16 bases between. CDR3 size: 13 residues. CDR3 protein: CASSQVADGQFTF. CDR3 DNA sequence: TGTGCCAGCAGCCAAGTAGCGGACGGTCAGTTCACCTTC.

The chain links TRBV9 to TRBJ2-7, with 9 bases that match TRBD2. The CDR3 totals 14 residues. Germline CDR1 is SGDLS and CDR2 is YYNGEE. J lost 2 bases, V lost 0 bases, and 0 bases had no gene match. The CDR3 here is CASSVGLAAYEQYF. DNA for the CDR3: TGTGCCAGCAGCGTAGGACTAGCGGCCTACGAGCAGTACTTC.

The chain has TRBV3-1 and TRBJ2-7; D not resolved. This CDR3 comprises 13 residues. Germline V gives CDR1 LGHDT, CDR2 YNNKEL (reference sequence). Between the trimmed V and J ends, which lost 1 base and 6 bases, there was a span of 10 bases. The CDR3 loop is CASSQVIMVEQYF. The CDR3 DNA follows: TGTGCCAGCAGCCAAGTTATTATGGTCGAGCAGTACTTC.

The rearrangement joins TRBV5-1 to TRBJ2-1; 9 bases align to TRBD2. Germline values: CDR1 SGHRS, CDR2 YFSETQ. This CDR3 contains 14 residues. V shed 7 bases, J shed 2 bases, and the junction held 4 bases outside the gene matches. CDR3 sequence reads: CASGGGAAYNEQFF. The CDR3, as DNA: TGCGCCAGCGGCGGGGGGGCGGCCTACAATGAGCAGTTCTTC.

About this clonotype itself: At one boundary the junction diverges from the germline segment, which might be a read error. V is TRBV6-2 or TRBV6-3 and J is TRBJ2-1; 7 positions match TRBD2. This CDR3 contains 14 residues. Germline CDR1 is MNHEY and CDR2 is SVGEGT. DNA of the CDR3: TGTGCCAGCAGTGACTGGGGAGGGGTGAATGGGCAGTTCTTC. This translates into CASSDWGGVNGQFF.

The sample holds a few counts of this clonotype. The chain links TRBV29-1 to TRBJ2-7; a possible D gene is TRBD1 (7 bases). Germline V gene lookup returns CDR1 SQVTM and CDR2 ANQGSEA. CDR3 size: 14 residues. With 0 bases removed from V and 6 bases from J, the gap between germline ends came to 15 bases. The CDR3 DNA is TGCAGCGTTGAAGAGGGCGGGACAGCTACCGAGCAGTACTTC. Protein product: CSVEEGGTATEQYF.

The CDR3 region has the DNA TGTGCCAGCAGCCAAGTGGCCAGTGGGGGCGATAACACTGAAGCTTTCTTT. Encoded protein: CASSQVASGGDNTEAFF. The V and J genes are TRBV4-2 and TRBJ1-1, with D tentatively TRBD1 (6 bases). The CDR3 runs 17 residues. Per germline, CDR1 LGHNA and CDR2 YNFKEQ. Trimming shortened V by 1 base and J by 2 bases, and 17 bases separated the two germline ends.

Only a few counts were recorded for this clonotype. The chain employs TRBV20-1 and TRBJ2-3; 7 bases align to TRBD1. CDR1 is DFQATT and CDR2 is SNEGSKA in the germline V gene (reference sequence). J gave up 2 bases and V 1 base, and 3 bases lay outside the gene matches. The length of the CDR3 is 14 residues. The CDR3 DNA sequence: TGCAGTGCTAGAGGGGGGACAGTCACAGATACGCAGTATTTT. Translation gives CSARGGTVTDTQYF.

This clonotype was seen only once. J is TRBJ2-1 and V is TRBV3-1; TRBD2 agrees at 10 bases. The CDR3 loop spans 14 amino acids. Unmatched junction bases numbered 5, after V lost 8 bases and J lost 4 bases. Germline CDR1 is LGHDT and CDR2 is YNNKEL (reference sequence). DNA for the CDR3: TGTGCCAGCGAAAAGCGGGAGGGATACAATGAGCAGTTCTTC. Residues: CASEKREGYNEQFF.

The chain recombines TRBV20-1 with TRBJ1-2; tentatively, D is TRBD1 (5 bases). Trimming left V 0 bases short and J 3 bases short, with 14 bases between. This CDR3 has 15 residues. Germline V gives CDR1 DFQATT, CDR2 SNEGSKA (reference sequence). The CDR3: CSARDRGWGDYGYTF. DNA of the CDR3: TGCAGTGCTAGAGATAGGGGTTGGGGGGACTATGGCTACACCTTC.

The table lists this clonotype with a few counts. This sequence joins TRBV29-1 and TRBJ2-5; 8 bases map to TRBD2. CDR3 length: 13 residues. V lost 5 bases and J lost 7; bases outside the gene matches: 9. Per the germline V gene, CDR1 is SQVTM and CDR2 is ANQGSEA. CDR3 amino acids: CSVFSGGSGTQYF. The CDR3 DNA follows: TGCAGCGTTTTCAGCGGGGGATCTGGGACCCAGTACTTC.